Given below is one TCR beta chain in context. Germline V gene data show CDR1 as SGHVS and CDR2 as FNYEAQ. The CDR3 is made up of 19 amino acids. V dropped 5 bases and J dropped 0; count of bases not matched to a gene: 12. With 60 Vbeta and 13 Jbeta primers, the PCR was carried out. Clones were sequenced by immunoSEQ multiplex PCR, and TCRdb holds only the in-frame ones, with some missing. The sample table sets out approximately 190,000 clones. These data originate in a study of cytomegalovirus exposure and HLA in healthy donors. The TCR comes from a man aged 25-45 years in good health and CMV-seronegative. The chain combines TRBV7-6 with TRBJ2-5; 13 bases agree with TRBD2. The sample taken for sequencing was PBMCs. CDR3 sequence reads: CASSPRTSGSSWYQETQYF. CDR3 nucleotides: TGTGCCAGCAGCCCCCGGACTAGCGGGAGTTCCTGGTACCAAGAGACCCAGTACTTC.